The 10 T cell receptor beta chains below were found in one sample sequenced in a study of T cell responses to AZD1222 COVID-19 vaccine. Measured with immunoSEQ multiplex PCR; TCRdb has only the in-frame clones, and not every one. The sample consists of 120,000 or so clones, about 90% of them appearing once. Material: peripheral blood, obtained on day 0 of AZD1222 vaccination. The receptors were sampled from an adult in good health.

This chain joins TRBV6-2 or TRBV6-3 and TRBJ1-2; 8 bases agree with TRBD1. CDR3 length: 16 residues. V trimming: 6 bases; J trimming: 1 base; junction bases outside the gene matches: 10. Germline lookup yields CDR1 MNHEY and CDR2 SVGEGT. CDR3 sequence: CASRYRGTGHNYGYTF. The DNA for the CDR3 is TGTGCCAGCAGGTACCGAGGGACAGGCCATAACTATGGCTACACCTTC.

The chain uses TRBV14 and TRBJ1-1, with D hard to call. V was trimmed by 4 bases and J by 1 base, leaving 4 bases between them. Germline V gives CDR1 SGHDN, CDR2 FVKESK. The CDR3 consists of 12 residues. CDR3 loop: CASSRWNTEAFF. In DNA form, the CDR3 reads TGTGCCAGCAGCCGATGGAACACTGAAGCTTTCTTT.

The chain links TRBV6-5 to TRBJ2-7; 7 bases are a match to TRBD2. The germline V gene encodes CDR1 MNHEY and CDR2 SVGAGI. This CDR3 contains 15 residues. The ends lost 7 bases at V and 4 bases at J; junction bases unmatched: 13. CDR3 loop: CASNARGSGSYEQYF. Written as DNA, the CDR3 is TGTGCCAGCAACGCCCGGGGTAGCGGGTCGTACGAGCAGTACTTC.

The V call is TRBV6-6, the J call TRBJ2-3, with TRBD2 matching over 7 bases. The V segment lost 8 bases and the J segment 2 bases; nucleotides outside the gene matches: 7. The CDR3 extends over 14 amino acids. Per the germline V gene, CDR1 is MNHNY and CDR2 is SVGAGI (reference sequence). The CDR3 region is CASVMGGVTDTQYF. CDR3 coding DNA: TGTGCCAGCGTAATGGGGGGGGTCACAGATACGCAGTATTTT.

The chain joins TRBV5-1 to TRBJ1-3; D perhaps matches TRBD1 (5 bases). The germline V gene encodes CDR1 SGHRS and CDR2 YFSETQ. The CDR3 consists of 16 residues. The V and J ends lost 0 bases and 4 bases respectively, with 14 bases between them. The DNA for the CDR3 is TGCGCCAGCAGCTTGGATGGGCCAGGGAAGGGAAACACCATATATTTT. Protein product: CASSLDGPGKGNTIYF.

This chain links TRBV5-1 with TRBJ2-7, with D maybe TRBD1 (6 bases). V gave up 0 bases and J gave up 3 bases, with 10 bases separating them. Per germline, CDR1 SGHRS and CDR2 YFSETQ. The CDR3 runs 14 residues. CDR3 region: CASSLGQAVYEQYF. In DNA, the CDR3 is TGCGCCAGCAGCTTGGGACAGGCCGTCTACGAGCAGTACTTC. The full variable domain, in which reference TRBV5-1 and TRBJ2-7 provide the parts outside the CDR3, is KAGVTQTPRYLIKTRGQQVTLSCSPISGHRSVSWYQQTPGQGLQFLFEYFSETQRNKGNFPGRFSGRQFSNSRSEMNVSTLELGDSALYLCASSLGQAVYEQYFGPGTRLTVT.

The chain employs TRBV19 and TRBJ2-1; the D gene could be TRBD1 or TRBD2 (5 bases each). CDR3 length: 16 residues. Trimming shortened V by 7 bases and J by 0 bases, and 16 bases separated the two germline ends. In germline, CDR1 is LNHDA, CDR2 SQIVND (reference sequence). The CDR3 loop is CASTPGAVSSYNEQFF. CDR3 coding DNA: TGTGCCAGTACTCCCGGGGCGGTTAGCTCCTACAATGAGCAGTTCTTC.

The CDR3, as DNA: TGTGCCAGCAGCCCCGCCCCAGGGGGAAACGAGCAGTACTTC. It yields the protein CASSPAPGGNEQYF. The V and J genes are TRBV11-2 and TRBJ2-7; 7 nucleotides align to TRBD1. The CDR3 extends over 14 amino acids. Looked up from germline, CDR1 is SGHAT and CDR2 is FQNNGV. V dropped 5 bases and J dropped 5; count of bases not matched to a gene: 9.

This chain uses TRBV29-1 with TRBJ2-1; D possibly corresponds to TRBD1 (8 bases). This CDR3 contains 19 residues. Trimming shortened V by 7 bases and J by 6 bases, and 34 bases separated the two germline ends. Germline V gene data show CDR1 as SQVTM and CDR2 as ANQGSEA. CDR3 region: CSAPAGGSGGYSLSNEQFF. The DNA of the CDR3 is TGCAGCGCTCCCGCCGGGGGGTCAGGGGGCTATTCTCTGTCCAATGAGCAGTTCTTC.

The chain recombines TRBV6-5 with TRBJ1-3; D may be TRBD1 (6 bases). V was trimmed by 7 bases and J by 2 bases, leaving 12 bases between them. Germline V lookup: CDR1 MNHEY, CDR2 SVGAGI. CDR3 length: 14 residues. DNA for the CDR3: TGTGCCAGCATCAGACAGGTTACTGGAAACACCATATATTTT. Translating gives CASIRQVTGNTIYF.